A selection of T cell receptor beta chains follows, all from one sample in a study of CD8 T cells in Susac syndrome. TCRdb re-derived calls from the immunoSEQ multiplex PCR reads in MiXCR, one entry per CDR3 protein. In the table there are approximately 120,000 distinct CDR3 sequences, approximately 95% of which are singletons. The sample comprised CD8+ T cells from PBMCs. Receptors were obtained from a human donor with multiple sclerosis. Both conserved end residues are part of each CDR3. The D gene is left open where the match is weak. Some rows have no size entry. The others give once, few or many, or a class for an expanded clone.

CDR3 DNA	CDR3 protein	J gene	D gene	clone size	V gene
TGTGCCAGCAGCTCAGACCTATCCTGGGGGCTCACTGAAGCTTTCTTT	CASSSDLSWGLTEAFF	TRBJ1-1	NA	NA	TRBV7-2
TGTGCCAGCAGCTCTCAAGGATCCCAGCCCCAGCATTTT	CASSSQGSQPQHF	TRBJ1-5	NA	NA	TRBV5-6
TGTGCCACCAGTGATTTTCACAGGCCCTACGAGCAGTACTTC	CATSDFHRPYEQYF	TRBJ2-7	NA	NA	TRBV24-1
TGTGCCAGCAGCTTTCAGGGTTATGCCGGGGAGCTGTTTTTT	CASSFQGYAGELFF	TRBJ2-2	NA	NA	TRBV5-6
TGTGCCAGCAGCTTACCGGGCGTTGGGTACGAGCAGTACTTC	CASSLPGVGYEQYF	TRBJ2-7	NA	few	TRBV7-9
TGTGCCAGCAGCAAGGACAGATCGGAGACCCAGTACTTC	CASSKDRSETQYF	TRBJ2-5	NA	NA	TRBV7-9
TGTGCCAGCAGCCGCCTAGCCCCCGGCAGGATCTCCTACGAGCAGTACTTC	CASSRLAPGRISYEQYF	TRBJ2-7	NA	NA	TRBV6-2/TRBV6-3
TGTGCCACCAGCAGAGAGGAGGGGGTTAACACTGAAGCTTTCTTT	CATSREEGVNTEAFF	TRBJ1-1	NA	NA	TRBV15
TGTGCCTCCGGGAACAATGAGCAGTTCTTC	CASGNNEQFF	TRBJ2-1	NA	NA	TRBV12-3/TRBV12-4
TGTGCCAGCATGCCAGGGGACACCGGGGAGCTGTTTTTT	CASMPGDTGELFF	TRBJ2-2	NA	NA	TRBV9
TGTGCCAGCAGTTTATCCATATTTGCCTATGGCTACACCTTC	CASSLSIFAYGYTF	TRBJ1-2	NA	NA	TRBV27
TGTGCCATCAGTGAACGGGAACACACAAACACAGATACGCAGTATTTT	CAISEREHTNTDTQYF	TRBJ2-3	NA	NA	TRBV10-3
TGTGCCAGCAGCCCCAGATTGGACACTGAAGCTTTCTTT	CASSPRLDTEAFF	TRBJ1-1	NA	NA	TRBV3-1
TGCGCCAGCAGCTTGGTGCGGGGAACTGAAGCTTTCTTT	CASSLVRGTEAFF	TRBJ1-1	NA	NA	TRBV5-1
TGTGCCAGCAGTTCGGGGGGACTAGCGGGAAATGAGCAGTTCTTC	CASSSGGLAGNEQFF	TRBJ2-1	TRBD2	NA	TRBV27
TGTGCTAGCAGCTTAGGGGTCCAAGAGACCCAGTACTTC	CASSLGVQETQYF	TRBJ2-5	NA	few	TRBV7-7
TGCGCCAGCAGCCAAGTGGCGACAGGGTACTATGGCTACACCTTC	CASSQVATGYYGYTF	TRBJ1-2	TRBD1	NA	TRBV4-1
TGTGCCAGCAGTCACCGGGACGGGGTTGTGCCTGGGGCCAACGTCCTGACTTTC	CASSHRDGVVPGANVLTF	TRBJ2-6	NA	NA	TRBV12-3/TRBV12-4
TGTGCCAGCAGCCGATCTGACAGGGGCGCGGAGACCCAGTACTTC	CASSRSDRGAETQYF	TRBJ2-5	TRBD1	NA	TRBV13
TGTGCCTGGGGGGTGACTGAAGCTTTCTTT	CAWGVTEAFF	TRBJ1-1	NA	NA	TRBV30
TGTGCCAGCAGTTACTCCCCAGGGGGCAACAATGAGCAGTTCTTC	CASSYSPGGNNEQFF	TRBJ2-1	TRBD1	NA	TRBV6-5
TGTGCCACCAGCAGAGCCTCAGGGCTGAGCAATCAGCCCCAGCATTTT	CATSRASGLSNQPQHF	TRBJ1-5	NA	NA	TRBV15
TGTGCCAGCAGTTCCACCGGGCCCTATCTTTATGGCTACACCTTC	CASSSTGPYLYGYTF	TRBJ1-2	NA	NA	TRBV27
TGTGCCAGCAGTTTATATTCCTATCAGCCCCAGCATTTT	CASSLYSYQPQHF	TRBJ1-5	NA	NA	TRBV12-3/TRBV12-4
TGTGCCAGCAGCCTCGGGACCTCGCTAAGTAACGAGCAGTACTTC	CASSLGTSLSNEQYF	TRBJ2-7	NA	NA	TRBV9
TGTGCCAGCAGTCGGCTGGGGCAGGGACAAGAGACCCAGTACTTC	CASSRLGQGQETQYF	TRBJ2-5	NA	NA	TRBV27
TGCAGCGTCTTGACGAGAACTAATGAAAAACTGTTTTTT	CSVLTRTNEKLFF	TRBJ1-4	NA	NA	TRBV29-1
TGTGCCACCCGGGGTTCAGCTCCCTCTGGGGCCAACGTCCTGACTTTC	CATRGSAPSGANVLTF	TRBJ2-6	NA	NA	TRBV15
TGTGCCAGCAACCAGCGGGGGGGTATTTCAGATACGCAGTATTTT	CASNQRGGISDTQYF	TRBJ2-3	TRBD2	NA	TRBV11-2
TGTGCCAGCAGCTGCATGATTGGTTGGGACCGTGCGACTAATGAAAAACTGTTTTTT	CASSCMIGWDRATNEKLFF	TRBJ1-4	NA	NA	TRBV11-3
TGTGCCAGCGGTACCAGGGAGCTGTTTTTT	CASGTRELFF	TRBJ2-2	NA	once	TRBV2
TGTGCCAGCAGTTTAGAAGCGGGGGGGTACGAGCAGTACTTC	CASSLEAGGYEQYF	TRBJ2-7	TRBD2	NA	TRBV12-3/TRBV12-4
TGTGCCAGTAGTATAGGGAAAGCGGGGTACCAAGAGACCCAGTACTTC	CASSIGKAGYQETQYF	TRBJ2-5	TRBD2	NA	TRBV19
TGTGCCACCAGTGGAGTGGCCCCCAACGGGGAGACCCAGTACTTC	CATSGVAPNGETQYF	TRBJ2-5	NA	NA	TRBV24-1
TGTGCCAGCAGCGCAGGACAGGGCCAGAGCACCGGGGAGCTGTTTTTT	CASSAGQGQSTGELFF	TRBJ2-2	TRBD1	NA	TRBV9
TGCAGTGCTAGAGATCGGAGGACGGGGGGGCCTGTAAGAGGCACCGGGGAGCTGTTTTTT	CSARDRRTGGPVRGTGELFF	TRBJ2-2	TRBD2	NA	TRBV20-1
TGTGCTAGTGGTGATCCTCGGACAGGGCCCAATCAGCCCCAGCATTTT	CASGDPRTGPNQPQHF	TRBJ1-5	TRBD1	NA	TRBV12-5
TGTGCCAGCACAGGCTCTGGAAACACCATATATTTT	CASTGSGNTIYF	TRBJ1-3	NA	NA	TRBV6-6
TGTGCCAGCAGCCGGGGGACAGGGGGTGGCATTCAGTACTTC	CASSRGTGGGIQYF	TRBJ2-4	TRBD1	few	TRBV7-9
TGTGCCAGCAGCCAAGAGCGGGCCTACCGGGAGCTGTTTTTT	CASSQERAYRELFF	TRBJ2-2	NA	NA	TRBV3-1
TGTGCCACCATCTTAGCGGGAGCCCACAATGAGCAGTTCTTC	CATILAGAHNEQFF	TRBJ2-1	TRBD2	NA	TRBV15
TGTGCCAGCAGCGTAGCTCTCAGGGGGGGCAATGAGCAGTTCTTC	CASSVALRGGNEQFF	TRBJ2-1	NA	NA	TRBV9
TGTGCCAGCAGTGTTAACACTGAAGCTTTCTTT	CASSVNTEAFF	TRBJ1-1	NA	NA	TRBV25-1
TGCGCCAGCCAGCGGCGGGGGGCAAAAAACATTCAGTACTTC	CASQRRGAKNIQYF	TRBJ2-4	TRBD2	NA	TRBV5-1
TGTGCCAGTAGCGCGGACGGAAGGGACTATGGCTACACCTTC	CASSADGRDYGYTF	TRBJ1-2	NA	NA	TRBV19
TGTGCCAGCAGCTTGGAACAGGGCGTCACAGATACGCAGTATTTT	CASSLEQGVTDTQYF	TRBJ2-3	NA	NA	TRBV7-9
TGTGCCAGCAGTTTGGCGGAACGCATGTACGAGCAGTACTTC	CASSLAERMYEQYF	TRBJ2-7	NA	NA	TRBV28
TGTGCCAGTAGTTGGGGACTGGCCTACGAGCAGTACTTC	CASSWGLAYEQYF	TRBJ2-7	NA	NA	TRBV19
TGCAGCGTTTCGGACTCATCCTACGAGCAGTACTTC	CSVSDSSYEQYF	TRBJ2-7	NA	NA	TRBV29-1
TGTGCCAGCAGCTGGGCTGGGACCCTCGGTCCTGAGCAGTTCTTC	CASSWAGTLGPEQFF	TRBJ2-1	NA	NA	TRBV7-9